This is a list of T cell receptor beta chains from one sample in a study of beta chain features in type 1 diabetes. Some clones are missing from TCRdb's copy, which holds only in-frame ones; the method was immunoSEQ multiplex PCR. The sample shows around 170,000 clones, approximately 10% of them seen only once. Sequenced: central memory CD4+ T cells from blood. These receptor sequences come from a woman aged 25 to 39 with type 1 diabetes. CDR3s include the opening cysteine and the closing phenylalanine or tryptophan. D genes are given only for firm matches. For some rows the clone size is stated as once, few or many, or as a class when expanded; others skip it.

DNA	CDR3	D	V	J	size
TGTGCCAGTAGTATTCGAGCGGGAGGCCCGAGAGGGGAGCTGTTTTTT	CASSIRAGGPRGELFF	TRBD2	TRBV19	TRBJ2-2	NA
TGTGCCAGCAGCTCGTGGGGGACAGAACTCTCTGGAAACACCATATATTTT	CASSSWGTELSGNTIYF	TRBD1	TRBV13	TRBJ1-3	NA
TGCAGCGTTTGGACAGGGGTGGGGGGTGAGCAGTTCTTC	CSVWTGVGGEQFF	TRBD1	TRBV29-1	TRBJ2-1	NA
TGCGCCAGCAGCCAAGATGCGTCCACAGATACGCAGTATTTT	CASSQDASTDTQYF	NA	TRBV4-1	TRBJ2-3	NA
TGTGCCAGCAGTTTATCCCCGGGACTAGCGGGAGGGCTTGAGCAGTTCTTC	CASSLSPGLAGGLEQFF	TRBD2	TRBV28	TRBJ2-1	few
TGTGCCAGCAGTGTTAACAGGGCCCGAAACACCATATATTTT	CASSVNRARNTIYF	NA	TRBV28	TRBJ1-3	few
TGTGCCAGCAGTTACTCGGGAGGGGGGTCTGAAGCTTTCTTT	CASSYSGGGSEAFF	NA	TRBV6-5	TRBJ1-1	few
TGTGCCAGCAGCGTAAGCGGGACCAACACCGGGGAGCTGTTTTTT	CASSVSGTNTGELFF	TRBD2	TRBV7-3	TRBJ2-2	few
TGCGCCAGCAGCTTGGTTACTAGGAGCACAGATACGCAGTATTTT	CASSLVTRSTDTQYF	NA	TRBV5-1	TRBJ2-3	few
TGTGCCACCTGGGGACTACCTCTGAGAAATGAGCAGTTCTTC	CATWGLPLRNEQFF	TRBD2	TRBV27	TRBJ2-1	few
TGCAGCGTTGATAACAGGGGCAATCAGCCCCAGCATTTT	CSVDNRGNQPQHF	NA	TRBV29-1	TRBJ1-5	NA
TGTGCCAGCAGCTTAATATCGGGACAGGGGACCGGGGAGCTGTTTTTT	CASSLISGQGTGELFF	TRBD1	TRBV7-3	TRBJ2-2	few
TGCAGCGTTGAAAGGGGACAGAACACTGAAGCTTTCTTT	CSVERGQNTEAFF	NA	TRBV29-1	TRBJ1-1	few
TGTGCCAGCAGTTCAGGATTCTACGAGCAGTACTTC	CASSSGFYEQYF	NA	TRBV5-5	TRBJ2-7	NA
TGTGCCAGCAGCCAGGACTGGGGATACTACAATGAGCAGTTCTTC	CASSQDWGYYNEQFF	NA	TRBV7-3	TRBJ2-1	NA
TGTGCCAGCAGTCCAACGGGAGGGCGATACAATGAGCAGTTCTTC	CASSPTGGRYNEQFF	TRBD2	TRBV4-2	TRBJ2-1	many
TGTGCCAGCAGTGATCCCGGCGGGACGACCAAAAACATTCAGTACTTC	CASSDPGGTTKNIQYF	NA	TRBV2	TRBJ2-4	NA
TGCGCCAGCAGCCCGGGACAAGTCCTGGACGAGCAGTACTTC	CASSPGQVLDEQYF	NA	TRBV4-1	TRBJ2-7	NA
TGTGCCAGCACAGGGACAACAGATACGCAGTATTTT	CASTGTTDTQYF	NA	TRBV2	TRBJ2-3	few
TGTGCCAGCAGTTCAAGGACTAGCGGGATTAACGAGCAGTACTTC	CASSSRTSGINEQYF	TRBD2	TRBV6-6	TRBJ2-7	few
TGTGCCAGCAGTTTACGACAGTATGGCTACACCTTC	CASSLRQYGYTF	NA	TRBV27	TRBJ1-2	NA
TGTGCCAGCAGGCCCGCCGGACAGATCAATCAGCCCCAGCATTTT	CASRPAGQINQPQHF	NA	TRBV6-1	TRBJ1-5	NA
TGTGCCTGGAGTAGAAAACAGAACTATGGCTACACCTTC	CAWSRKQNYGYTF	NA	TRBV30	TRBJ1-2	NA
TGCGCCAGCAGCTTGGTCGGACAACACACTGAAGCTTTCTTT	CASSLVGQHTEAFF	NA	TRBV5-1	TRBJ1-1	NA
TGTGCCAGCACCCTCGGGGAAGGCGAGCAGTACTTC	CASTLGEGEQYF	NA	TRBV5-4	TRBJ2-7	NA
TGTGCCAGCAGCTTAGCGTATCTAGCAACAGATACGCAGTATTTT	CASSLAYLATDTQYF	NA	TRBV7-6	TRBJ2-3	NA
TGTGCCAGCAGTTTCGTTGCGGGAGGGCTTGGGACCCAGTACTTC	CASSFVAGGLGTQYF	TRBD2	TRBV28	TRBJ2-5	many
TGTGCCAGCTCACCTGGGACAGGGGGGATCGAGACCCAGTACTTC	CASSPGTGGIETQYF	TRBD1	TRBV18	TRBJ2-5	few
TGTGCCTGGAGTTCCACACAGGGGGTCACAGATACGCAGTATTTT	CAWSSTQGVTDTQYF	TRBD1	TRBV30	TRBJ2-3	NA
TGTGCTAGTGGTACTACCACGCGTGCGGATCAAGTCAATGAGCAGTTCTTC	CASGTTTRADQVNEQFF	NA	TRBV12-5	TRBJ2-1	few
TGTGCCAGCAGCTCCGTGACTAGCGGCGACTTTAGCACAGATACGCAGTATTTT	CASSSVTSGDFSTDTQYF	TRBD2	TRBV28	TRBJ2-3	NA
TGTGCCAGCAGCTCGGGACTAGCGGGGCTCAGGGATACGCAGTATTTT	CASSSGLAGLRDTQYF	TRBD2	TRBV5-4	TRBJ2-3	NA
TGTGCCAGCAGCCCGCGAGGACTAGCGGGAAGCGAGCAGTACTTC	CASSPRGLAGSEQYF	TRBD2	TRBV7-9	TRBJ2-7	few
TGTGCCAGCACAGTCGGGACATTAGACTACGAGCAGTACTTC	CASTVGTLDYEQYF	NA	TRBV28	TRBJ2-7	few
TGTGCCAGCAGGGAAGACAGGGGGCTCTCCCGCGACCATCACATGAACACTGAAGCTTTCTTT	CASREDRGLSRDHHMNTEAFF	TRBD1	TRBV6-1	TRBJ1-1	NA
TGTGCCAGCAGCATACCGACAGGGATTAGCAATCAGCCCCAGCATTTT	CASSIPTGISNQPQHF	TRBD1	TRBV28	TRBJ1-5	once
TGTGCCAGCAAAAGGGGTATTGGGAACACTGAAGCTTTCTTT	CASKRGIGNTEAFF	NA	TRBV2	TRBJ1-1	NA
TGTGCCAGCAGCTTAGGGACAGTTGAAAAACTGTTTTTT	CASSLGTVEKLFF	NA	TRBV7-9	TRBJ1-4	few
TGTGCCAGCAGCTTAGTTTCAGGGCCCTACGAGCAGTACTTC	CASSLVSGPYEQYF	NA	TRBV7-8	TRBJ2-7	NA
TGCGCCAGCAGCTTGGTAGCGGGAGAGGGGTCCTACGAGCAGTACTTC	CASSLVAGEGSYEQYF	TRBD2	TRBV5-1	TRBJ2-7	few
TGTGCCGCTCTAGCGGGAGTAGATACGCAGTATTTT	CAALAGVDTQYF	TRBD2	TRBV27	TRBJ2-3	NA
TGCAGCGCCGACAGGCACACAGATACGCAGTATTTT	CSADRHTDTQYF	NA	TRBV29-1	TRBJ2-3	NA
TGTGCTAGTGGTTTCCGGGACACTAGCACAGATACGCAGTATTTT	CASGFRDTSTDTQYF	NA	TRBV12-5	TRBJ2-3	NA
TGTGCCAGCAGCCCCAGGGGGGATCACCAAGAGACCCAGTACTTC	CASSPRGDHQETQYF	NA	TRBV9	TRBJ2-5	NA
TGTGCCAGTAGTTCGTTACCTAGCGGGAACACCGGGGAGCTGTTTTTT	CASSSLPSGNTGELFF	TRBD2	TRBV19	TRBJ2-2	few
TGTGCCAGCAGCCCATGGGGGCGCGGAGAGACCCAGTACTTC	CASSPWGRGETQYF	NA	TRBV9	TRBJ2-5	NA
TGTGCCAGCTCACCAGATCGGAGGTCAGCTTTCTTT	CASSPDRRSAFF	NA	TRBV18	TRBJ1-1	few
TGCAGCGCCCCCCGACAGGTGGGCACTGAAGCTTTCTTT	CSAPRQVGTEAFF	NA	TRBV29-1	TRBJ1-1	few